One T cell receptor (beta chain) is described in this entry. The antigen remains unidentified. The data are from a study of post-analysis software for immune sequencing data. Study at large: Recorded subtypes: relapsing-remitting, secondary progressive, progressive-relapsing; some patients unannotated.

This CDR3 has 12 amino acids. Trimming pared 4 bases from V and 3 bases from J, leaving 10 bases between. The germline CDR1 and CDR2 sequences are SQVTM and ANQGSEA. The study's findings and limits: Included in a set of five TRBV segments more frequent in patients than controls were TRBV5-6, TRBV5-1 and TRBV20-1. Relative to controls, patients with multiple sclerosis showed significantly lower normalized Chao1 diversity.

The library was made from cDNA and included unique molecular identifiers. TCRdb reprocessed the PCR reads via MiXCR and lists one record per CDR3 protein. The sample has roughly 700,000 distinct CDR3 sequences; about 32% are singletons. The rearrangement links TRBV29-1 to TRBJ2-7, with a possible D match to TRBD2 (6 bases). This receptor was taken from a girl aged 10 to 17 with multiple sclerosis. Sequencing input: blood. The chain's CDR3 is CSVASDNYEQYF. The CDR3 DNA is TGCAGCGTTGCTAGCGACAACTACGAGCAGTACTTC.